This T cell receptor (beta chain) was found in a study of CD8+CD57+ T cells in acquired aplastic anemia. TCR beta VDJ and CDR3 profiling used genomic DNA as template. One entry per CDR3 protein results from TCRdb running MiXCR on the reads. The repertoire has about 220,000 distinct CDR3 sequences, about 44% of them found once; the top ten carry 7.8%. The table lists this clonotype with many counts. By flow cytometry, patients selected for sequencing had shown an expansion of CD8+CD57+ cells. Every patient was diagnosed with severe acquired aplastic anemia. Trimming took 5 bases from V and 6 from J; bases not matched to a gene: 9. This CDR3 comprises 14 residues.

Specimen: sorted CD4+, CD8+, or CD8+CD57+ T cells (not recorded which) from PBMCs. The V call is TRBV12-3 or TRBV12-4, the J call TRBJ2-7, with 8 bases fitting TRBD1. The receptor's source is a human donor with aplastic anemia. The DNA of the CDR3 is TGTGCCAGCAGTCACAGGACAGGGTTTGCCGAGCAGTACTTC. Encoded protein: CASSHRTGFAEQYF.